The T cell receptor beta chain described here comes from a study of blood T cell repertoires in COVID-19. On the study more broadly: The United States, Italy and Spain were the sources of the acute and convalescent COVID-19 samples. Sample material is recorded as cDNA or gDNA derived from T cells, B-cell-depleted T cells, or PBMCs.

Per the study methods: Reference gene primers were amplified, and this amplification served to estimate nucleated cell counts. TCRdb's copy holds only in-frame clones and misses some; the assay was immunoSEQ multiplex PCR. The V and J calls and clone size were taken over from that table, and D and trimming were inferred from the DNA. Of 40,000 to 55,000 clones listed, 70% to 90% are singletons. The CDR3 has 15 residues. Germline trimming cut 7 bases from V and 5 bases from J; bases unmatched to any gene: 10. Germline V gene lookup returns CDR1 SNHLY and CDR2 FYNNEI. The sequencing input was peripheral blood. The chain recombines TRBV2 with TRBJ2-1, with 8 bases identical to TRBD2. The clonotype was recovered from a woman older than 75 with acute or convalescent COVID-19. The CDR3 coding sequence is TGTGCCAGCAATCTACGGGGAGCGGGAGACAATGAGCAGTTCTTC. It yields the protein CASNLRGAGDNEQFF. Using reference TRBV2 and TRBJ2-1 for the parts outside the CDR3, the full variable domain is EPEVTQTPSHQVTQMGQEVILRCVPISNHLYFYWYRQILGQKVEFLVSFYNNEISEKSEIFDDQFSVERPDGSNFTLKIRSTKLEDSAMYFCASNLRGAGDNEQFFGPGTRLTVL.